These 18 T cell receptor beta chains were all obtained from the same sample, sequenced in a study of shared clonotypes between healthy human individuals. TCRdb's copy holds only in-frame clones and misses some; the assay was immunoSEQ multiplex PCR. The repertoire includes 2 million to 2.5 million clones, 95% of them detected once, and approximately 0.13% sits in the top ten. The sample was naive CD4+ T cells sorted from blood. Subset described: CD45RA+ positively selected. The source is a young man in good health.

The rearrangement joins TRBV6-1 to TRBJ2-7; TRBD2 agrees at 9 bases. Germline assignment: CDR1 MNHNS and CDR2 SASEGT. Losses at the gene ends were 3 bases for V and 12 bases for J; bases not matched to a gene: 9. The CDR3 runs 13 residues. CDR3 amino acids: CASSESSGASPYF. For the CDR3, the DNA is TGTGCCAGCAGTGAGTCTAGCGGGGCCTCGCCGTACTTC.

The gene calls are TRBV28 and TRBJ1-2; tentative D call: TRBD1 (6 bases). Germline V gene data show CDR1 as MDHEN and CDR2 as SYDVKM. V was trimmed by 2 bases and J by 4 bases, leaving 8 bases between them. The CDR3 consists of 13 residues. The CDR3 loop is CASSLGQLYGYTF. The CDR3 region has the DNA TGTGCCAGCAGTTTAGGACAGCTCTATGGCTACACCTTC.

This chain connects TRBV10-3 to TRBJ1-1; TRBD1 agrees at 7 bases. The V segment lost 3 bases and the J segment 6 bases; nucleotides outside the gene matches: 4. The germline gives CDR1 ENHRY, CDR2 SYGVKD. This CDR3 is 13 amino acids long. The CDR3 here is CAISDGQDSEAFF. DNA for the CDR3: TGTGCCATCAGTGACGGACAGGACTCTGAAGCTTTCTTT.

The genes are TRBV28 and TRBJ1-3, with 9 bases lining up with TRBD1. Unmatched junction bases numbered 8, after V lost 5 bases and J lost 0 bases. This CDR3 is 17 amino acids long. Germline CDR1 is MDHEN and CDR2 is SYDVKM. CDR3 sequence (DNA): TGTGCCAGCAGTCTTCTGGACAGGGGCCTCTCTGGAAACACCATATATTTT. Amino acid sequence: CASSLLDRGLSGNTIYF.

This chain connects TRBV7-2 to TRBJ1-3; D uncertain. Looked up from germline, CDR1 is SGHTA and CDR2 is FQGNSA. Trimming cost V 4 bases and J 0 bases, with 10 bases left between them. The CDR3 consists of 15 residues. The CDR3 region is CASSSDGTSGNTIYF. In nucleotides, the CDR3 is TGTGCCAGCAGCTCGGACGGAACCTCTGGAAACACCATATATTTT.

The chain combines TRBV10-3 with TRBJ2-3, with 8 bases lining up with TRBD2. Germline-derived CDR1 and CDR2 are ENHRY and SYGVKD. The CDR3 has 16 residues. With V trimmed by 1 base and J by 0 bases, 3 bases remained unmatched. CDR3 bases: TGTGCCATCAGTGAGTTTGCGGGGGGCAGCACAGATACGCAGTATTTT. This encodes CAISEFAGGSTDTQYF.

The chain couples TRBV30 to TRBJ2-7; 9 bases fit TRBD2. The CDR3 contains 14 residues. Germline CDR1 and CDR2: GTSNPN and SVGIG (reference sequence). J gave up 4 bases and V 5 bases, and 9 bases lay outside the gene matches. CDR3 in amino acids: CAWLFGGGAYEQYF. The DNA for the CDR3 is TGTGCCTGGCTTTTTGGCGGGGGGGCGTACGAGCAGTACTTC.

This clone has only one observation. The rearrangement links TRBV18 to TRBJ1-1; D may be TRBD1 (5 bases). Trimming cost V 2 bases and J 3 bases, with 10 bases left between them. This CDR3 contains 14 residues. The germline V gene has CDR1 KGHSH and CDR2 LQKENI. CDR3 nucleotides: TGTGCCAGCTCACCAAATGAAGGGGACACTGAAGCTTTCTTT. Translating gives CASSPNEGDTEAFF.

A remark on this clone: In the same sample, other DNA sequences code for this CDR3. The CDR3 sequence is CATSRGTGGETQYF. The CDR3 nucleotides read TGTGCCACCAGCAGAGGTACAGGGGGAGAGACCCAGTACTTC. The chain is built from TRBV15 and TRBJ2-5; 8 nucleotides line up with TRBD1. The CDR3 spans 14 residues. V lost 1 base, J lost 4 bases, and 2 bases stayed unmatched. Germline loops: CDR1 LNHNV, CDR2 YYDKDF (reference sequence). The full variable domain, its missing parts supplied by reference TRBV15 and TRBJ2-5, is DAMVIQNPRYQVTQFGKPVTLSCSQTLNHNVMYWYQQKSSQAPKLLFHYYDKDFNNEADTPDNFQSRRPNTSFCFLDIRSPGLGDTAMYLCATSRGTGGETQYFGPGTRLLVL.

This clone was seen a single time. J is TRBJ1-2 and V is TRBV4-1; D uncertain. CDR1 and CDR2 from the germline V gene are MGHRA and YSYEKL. This CDR3 region has 14 residues. V was clipped by 1 base and J by 7 bases, with 13 bases between them. CDR3 sequence (DNA): TGCGCCAGCAGCCAAGGGCAAGGGTTGGGTGGCTACACCTTC. Its translation is CASSQGQGLGGYTF.

V gene TRBV6-6 combines with J gene TRBJ1-2; TRBD1 matches at 9 bases. Germline V lookup: CDR1 MNHNY, CDR2 SVGAGI (reference sequence). CDR3 length: 15 residues. Trimming removed 4 bases from V and 1 base from J; junction bases left unmatched: 4. CDR3 amino acids: CASSSRDRVNYGYTF. Written as DNA, the CDR3 is TGTGCCAGCAGTTCCCGGGACAGGGTTAACTATGGCTACACCTTC.

This chain joins TRBV4-1 and TRBJ2-7; 7 bases are a match to TRBD1. CDR1 MGHRA and CDR2 YSYEKL come from the germline V gene. The CDR3 is made up of 15 amino acids. The ends lost 0 bases at V and 4 bases at J; junction bases unmatched: 6. CDR3 amino acids: CASSQDEGARYEQYF. The CDR3, as DNA: TGCGCCAGCAGCCAAGATGAGGGGGCGCGGTACGAGCAGTACTTC.

The rearrangement uses TRBV4-1 and TRBJ1-1; D perhaps matches TRBD1 (6 bases). Germline V gene lookup returns CDR1 MGHRA and CDR2 YSYEKL. Trimming removed 1 base from V and 0 bases from J, with 21 bases in between. CDR3 length equals 19 residues. The CDR3 loop reads CASSQGGISGGSMNTEAFF. CDR3 DNA sequence: TGCGCCAGCAGCCAAGGCGGCATTTCGGGGGGCTCCATGAACACTGAAGCTTTCTTT.

The CDR3 nucleotides are TGTGCCAGCAGCTTACCGACAGGGCCGGGTGGCTACACCTTC. The encoded protein is CASSLPTGPGGYTF. The V call is TRBV5-6, the J call TRBJ1-2; TRBD1 matches 7 bases. The germline V gene encodes CDR1 SGHDT and CDR2 YYEEEE. CDR3 length: 14 residues. V gave up 2 bases and J gave up 7 bases; unmatched junction bases: 8.

The chain carries TRBV10-3 and TRBJ1-1, with D unresolved. Between the trimmed V and J ends, which lost 8 bases and 2 bases, there was a span of 15 bases. Germline loops: CDR1 ENHRY, CDR2 SYGVKD. The CDR3 contains 14 residues. The CDR3 sequence is CAIQPGLSNTEAFF. CDR3 nucleotides: TGTGCCATCCAGCCTGGCCTGTCTAACACTGAAGCTTTCTTT.

The V call is TRBV19, the J call TRBJ2-7, with D maybe TRBD1 (5 bases). This CDR3 spans 13 amino acids. The V and J ends lost 1 base and 3 bases respectively, with 7 bases between them. Germline V gene lookup returns CDR1 LNHDA and CDR2 SQIVND (reference sequence). The CDR3 DNA reads TGTGCCAGTAGTATAGGACAGAACTACGAGCAGTACTTC. Encoded protein: CASSIGQNYEQYF.

The V and J genes are TRBV5-1 and TRBJ2-2, with 10 bases that match TRBD2. The CDR3 has 15 amino acids. Trimming removed 4 bases from V and 5 bases from J; junction bases left unmatched: 5. Germline CDR1 and CDR2: SGHRS and YFSETQ. The CDR3 DNA reads TGCGCCAGCAGCGAAGGACTAGCGGCGACCGGGGAGCTGTTTTTT. This sequence encodes CASSEGLAATGELFF.

The V gene is TRBV25-1, the J gene TRBJ2-1, with 12 bases matching TRBD2. The CDR3 covers 15 residues. From germline, CDR1 is MGHDK and CDR2 SYGVNS. The CDR3, as DNA: TGTGCTGAAGGACTAGCGGGAAACTCCTACAATGAGCAGTTCTTC. Its protein product is CAEGLAGNSYNEQFF. The full variable domain, rest sourced from reference TRBV25-1 and TRBJ2-1, is EADIYQTPRYLVIGTGKKITLECSQTMGHDKMYWYQQDPGMELHLIHYSYGVNSTEKGDLSSESTVSRIRTEHFPLTLESARPSHTSQYLCAEGLAGNSYNEQFFGPGTRLTVL.